These T cell receptor beta chains were read from a single sample in a study of spatial heterogeneity in lung cancer. TCRdb analysed the 5' RACE reads with MiXCR anew, one entry per CDR3 protein. The sample has several thousand distinct CDR3 sequences; around 15% are singletons. The starting material was lung tumor tissue, obtained at surgery. The receptor set was obtained from a female donor with early-stage non-small cell lung cancer. Each CDR3 is given with its conserved first and last residue. The D gene is left open where the match is weak. Only part of the rows carry a size: once, few, many, or a class if the clone is expanded.

CDR3 protein	CDR3 DNA	D gene	J gene	V gene	clone size
CASSLARVVRARETQYF	TGTGCCAGCAGCTTAGCGCGGGTAGTAAGGGCTAGAGAGACCCAGTACTTC	NA	TRBJ2-5	TRBV7-8	medium-sized
CASSVARTPYNEQFF	TGTGCCAGCAGCGTAGCGCGGACACCCTACAATGAGCAGTTCTTC	NA	TRBJ2-1	TRBV9	medium-sized
CASSQTTRGYSPLHF	TGTGCCAGCAGCCAAACGACAAGGGGGTATTCACCCCTCCACTTT	NA	TRBJ1-6	TRBV7-9	medium-sized
CASSQPGTVRMTEAFF	TGCGCCAGCAGCCAACCTGGGACAGTGAGAATGACTGAAGCTTTCTTT	TRBD1	TRBJ1-1	TRBV4-1	NA
CASSLTARGPQHF	TGTGCCAGCAGTCTCACCGCCCGGGGGCCCCAGCATTTT	NA	TRBJ1-5	TRBV12-3/TRBV12-4	many
CASSPFNKETQYF	TGTGCCAGCAGCCCCTTCAATAAAGAGACCCAGTACTTC	NA	TRBJ2-5	TRBV5-6	medium-sized
CASSTITGANQPQHF	TGTGCCAGCAGCACAATTACAGGGGCCAATCAGCCCCAGCATTTT	TRBD1	TRBJ1-5	TRBV7-2	medium-sized
CASSFGDRNQETQYF	TGTGCCAGCAGCTTCGGGGACAGAAACCAAGAGACCCAGTACTTC	TRBD1	TRBJ2-5	TRBV5-8	many
CASSQERDRGYEQYF	TGTGCCAGCAGTCAAGAGCGGGACAGGGGTTACGAGCAGTACTTC	TRBD1	TRBJ2-7	TRBV3-1	many
CASSPKTYEQYF	TGTGCCAGCTCACCGAAGACCTACGAGCAGTACTTC	NA	TRBJ2-7	TRBV18	many
CASSFGGGGNTEAFF	TGTGCCAGCAGTTTCGGCGGGGGCGGTAACACTGAAGCTTTCTTT	NA	TRBJ1-1	TRBV28	many
CASSLGQSYNPMNTEAFF	TGTGCCAGCAGCTTAGGACAGTCATATAATCCCATGAACACTGAAGCTTTCTTT	NA	TRBJ1-1	TRBV11-2	many
CASSEISRGWARENTEAFF	TGTGCCAGCAGTGAGATCTCCAGGGGATGGGCTAGGGAGAACACTGAAGCTTTCTTT	NA	TRBJ1-1	TRBV28	many
CSVATSQEQFF	TGCAGCGTCGCCACTAGCCAAGAGCAGTTCTTC	NA	TRBJ2-1	TRBV29-1	many
CAFGRGGLFF	TGTGCCTTCGGACGAGGGGGGCTGTTTTTT	NA	TRBJ2-2	TRBV30	many
CASSQGQGSFQPQHF	TGCGCCAGCAGCCAAGGACAGGGGTCTTTTCAGCCCCAGCATTTT	TRBD1	TRBJ1-5	TRBV4-1	many
CSASPGQGGEKLFF	TGCAGTGCTAGCCCGGGACAGGGAGGGGAAAAACTGTTTTTT	TRBD1	TRBJ1-4	TRBV20-1	many
CSATPGTSPVNEQFF	TGCAGTGCTACTCCCGGGACTAGCCCGGTCAATGAGCAGTTCTTC	TRBD2	TRBJ2-1	TRBV20-1	NA
CASSSRRKDQETQYF	TGTGCCAGCAGCTCAAGACGCAAAGATCAAGAGACCCAGTACTTC	NA	TRBJ2-5	TRBV11-2	once
CASSFSGGPSTDTQYF	TGTGCCAGCAGCTTTAGCGGGGGCCCGAGCACAGATACGCAGTATTTT	TRBD2	TRBJ2-3	TRBV11-2	medium-sized
CASSFRGTDTQYF	TGTGCCAGCAGCTTCAGAGGCACAGATACGCAGTATTTT	NA	TRBJ2-3	TRBV11-2	medium-sized
CASKGYEQFF	TGCGCCAGCAAGGGGTATGAGCAGTTCTTC	NA	TRBJ2-1	TRBV4-3	NA
CASSSLGTQYF	TGTGCCAGCAGCTCTTTGGGGACCCAGTACTTC	NA	TRBJ2-5	TRBV7-9	NA
CASSNRRVDTQYF	TGCGCCAGCAGCAACAGACGTGTGGATACGCAGTATTTT	NA	TRBJ2-3	TRBV5-1	many
CASTPGGSYNEQFF	TGTGCCAGTACCCCAGGGGGGTCCTACAATGAGCAGTTCTTC	NA	TRBJ2-1	TRBV5-5	medium-sized
CASSYSGTGVGYTF	TGTGCCAGCAGCTACTCCGGGACAGGGGTCGGCTACACCTTC	TRBD1	TRBJ1-2	TRBV6-6	few
CASSRRGYEQFF	TGTGCCAGCAGTCGCCGGGGTTATGAGCAGTTCTTC	NA	TRBJ2-1	TRBV12-3/TRBV12-4	many
CASSQDRGHETQYF	TGTGCCAGCAGTCAGGACAGGGGTCACGAGACCCAGTACTTC	TRBD1	TRBJ2-5	TRBV6-5	NA
CASQIADSTDTQYF	TGTGCCAGTCAGATAGCGGATAGCACAGATACGCAGTATTTT	NA	TRBJ2-3	TRBV2	medium-sized
CASRRQGNTGELFF	TGTGCCAGCAGAAGACAGGGGAACACCGGGGAGCTGTTTTTT	TRBD1	TRBJ2-2	TRBV6-1	many
CASSSRRETGDRYGYTF	TGTGCCAGCAGCTCCCGCCGTGAGACAGGGGATCGCTATGGCTACACCTTC	TRBD1	TRBJ1-2	TRBV5-5	medium-sized
CASSSRTGANYGYTF	TGTGCCAGCAGCAGCCGGACAGGGGCTAACTATGGCTACACCTTC	TRBD1	TRBJ1-2	TRBV6-6	medium-sized
CASTGGNTGELFF	TGTGCCAGCACTGGGGGAAACACCGGGGAGCTGTTTTTT	NA	TRBJ2-2	TRBV9	medium-sized
CASSSTGQVSEAFF	TGTGCCAGCAGCTCTACCGGACAGGTCAGTGAAGCTTTCTTT	TRBD1	TRBJ1-1	TRBV28	medium-sized
CAISHSDGSSGNTIYF	TGTGCCATCAGCCACTCCGACGGGAGCTCTGGAAACACCATATATTTT	NA	TRBJ1-3	TRBV10-3	many
CASSQSGGPYEQYF	TGTGCCAGCAGTCAATCCGGGGGCCCCTACGAGCAGTACTTC	NA	TRBJ2-7	TRBV12-3/TRBV12-4	medium-sized
CTTRDTLELYF	TGTACCACCCGGGACACTTTGGAGCTGTACTTC	NA	TRBJ2-7	TRBV10-3	NA
CASSLRKTGLGPGTEAFF	TGTGCCAGCAGCTTACGGAAAACAGGGTTGGGTCCGGGCACTGAAGCTTTCTTT	NA	TRBJ1-1	TRBV11-2	medium-sized
CASSSRVVDSPLHF	TGTGCCAGCAGCTCCAGGGTAGTCGATTCCCCCCTCCACTTT	NA	TRBJ1-6	TRBV13	many
CASRRAGTGDGTQYF	TGTGCCAGCAGAAGGGCCGGGACAGGGGATGGGACCCAGTACTTC	TRBD1	TRBJ2-5	TRBV6-1	medium-sized
CASSLAGHRGDTQYF	TGTGCCAGCAGCTTAGCTGGACACCGGGGGGATACGCAGTATTTT	NA	TRBJ2-3	TRBV7-2	many
CASSLVAGGPSYPPSYNEQFF	TGTGCCAGCAGCTTAGTGGCGGGAGGGCCTTCCTACCCGCCCTCCTACAATGAGCAGTTCTTC	TRBD2	TRBJ2-1	TRBV7-6	medium-sized
CSVIRDINTEAFF	TGCAGCGTTATCCGGGACATAAACACTGAAGCTTTCTTT	NA	TRBJ1-1	TRBV29-1	medium-sized
CASSLGDEQYF	TGTGCCAGCAGCTTGGGAGACGAGCAGTACTTC	NA	TRBJ2-7	TRBV7-9	many
CASSYDRVPYNEQFF	TGTGCCAGCAGCTATGACAGGGTGCCCTACAATGAGCAGTTCTTC	TRBD1	TRBJ2-1	TRBV11-2	medium-sized
CASSWGISGGNQPQHF	TGTGCCAGCAGCTGGGGGATAAGTGGAGGCAATCAGCCCCAGCATTTT	NA	TRBJ1-5	TRBV5-5	medium-sized
CASRKTGSGQAFF	TGTGCCAGCAGAAAGACAGGGAGCGGTCAAGCTTTCTTT	TRBD1	TRBJ1-1	TRBV27	many
CASSFNPGHQETQYF	TGTGCTAGCAGCTTTAACCCAGGGCACCAAGAGACCCAGTACTTC	NA	TRBJ2-5	TRBV7-7	many
CASSRAGTGDQETQYF	TGCGCCAGCTCAAGAGCCGGGACAGGGGACCAAGAGACCCAGTACTTC	TRBD1	TRBJ2-5	TRBV10-2	medium-sized
CASSFEGAGEKLFF	TGTGCCAGCAGTTTTGAAGGGGCGGGGGAAAAACTGTTTTTT	NA	TRBJ1-4	TRBV12-3/TRBV12-4	many
CSARYEGGPRNEQFF	TGCAGTGCTAGATACGAGGGGGGGCCGAGAAATGAGCAGTTCTTC	NA	TRBJ2-1	TRBV20-1	many
CAGSQGPSYEQYF	TGTGCCGGCTCACAGGGCCCAAGCTACGAGCAGTACTTC	NA	TRBJ2-7	TRBV7-2	medium-sized